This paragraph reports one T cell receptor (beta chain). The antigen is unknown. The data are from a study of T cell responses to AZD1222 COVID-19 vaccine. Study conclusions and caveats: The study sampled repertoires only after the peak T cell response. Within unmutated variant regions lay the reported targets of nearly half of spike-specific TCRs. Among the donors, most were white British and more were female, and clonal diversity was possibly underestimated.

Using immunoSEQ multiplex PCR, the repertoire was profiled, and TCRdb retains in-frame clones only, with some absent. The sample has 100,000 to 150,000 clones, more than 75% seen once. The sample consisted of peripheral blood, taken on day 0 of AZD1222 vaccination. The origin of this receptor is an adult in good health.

The CDR3 region is CASSQLAQSRPYEQYF. Written as DNA, the CDR3 is TGCGCCAGCAGCCAGCTCGCCCAGTCTCGGCCCTACGAGCAGTACTTC. The chain has TRBV5-1 and TRBJ2-7, with D uncertain. V dropped 4 bases and J dropped 2 bases, with 19 bases sitting between them. Looked up from germline, CDR1 is SGHRS and CDR2 is YFSETQ. This CDR3 is built from 16 residues.